Presented here are 2 T cell receptor beta chains from one specimen sequenced in a study of cytomegalovirus exposure and HLA in healthy donors. Both 60 Vbeta primers and 13 Jbeta primers went into the PCR. Some clones are missing from TCRdb's copy, which holds only in-frame ones; the method was immunoSEQ multiplex PCR. This sample has fewer than 200,000 clones, with approximately 78% found just once. The source material was PBMCs. The receptors stem from a woman aged 25 to 39 in good health and CMV-seropositive.

This chain uses TRBV5-1 with TRBJ1-3; D remains ambiguous. Germline-derived CDR1 and CDR2 are SGHRS and YFSETQ. The CDR3 loop spans 14 amino acids. Between the trimmed V and J ends, which lost 3 bases and 0 bases, there was a span of 7 bases. DNA of the CDR3: TGCGCCAGCAGCTCTCGGGACTCTGGAAACACCATATATTTT. It specifies CASSSRDSGNTIYF.

The chain employs TRBV5-5 and TRBJ1-1, with D tentatively TRBD1 (6 bases). The V and J ends lost 0 bases and 3 bases respectively, with 12 bases between them. The germline gives CDR1 SGHKS, CDR2 YYEKEE (reference sequence). CDR3 length equals 15 residues. DNA for the CDR3: TGTGCCAGCAGCTTGGGGGCAGGGGATTACACTGAAGCTTTCTTT. Translating it yields CASSLGAGDYTEAFF.